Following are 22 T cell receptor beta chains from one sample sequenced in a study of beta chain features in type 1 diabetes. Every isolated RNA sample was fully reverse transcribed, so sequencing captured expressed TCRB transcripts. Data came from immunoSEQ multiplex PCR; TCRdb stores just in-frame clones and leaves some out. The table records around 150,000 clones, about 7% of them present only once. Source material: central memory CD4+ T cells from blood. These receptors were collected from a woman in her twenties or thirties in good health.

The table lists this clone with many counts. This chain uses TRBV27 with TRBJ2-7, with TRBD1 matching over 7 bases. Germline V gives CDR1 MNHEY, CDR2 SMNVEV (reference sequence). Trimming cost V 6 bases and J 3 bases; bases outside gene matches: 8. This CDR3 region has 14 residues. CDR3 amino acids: CASSYERDSYEQYF. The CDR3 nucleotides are TGTGCCAGCAGCTACGAGAGGGACAGCTACGAGCAGTACTTC.

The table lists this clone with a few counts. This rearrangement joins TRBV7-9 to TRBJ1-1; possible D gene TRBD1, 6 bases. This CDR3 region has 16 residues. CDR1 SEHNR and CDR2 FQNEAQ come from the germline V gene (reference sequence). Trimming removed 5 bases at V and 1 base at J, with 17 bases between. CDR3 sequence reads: CASSQGYGTENTEAFF. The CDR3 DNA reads TGTGCCAGCAGCCAGGGGTACGGGACGGAGAACACTGAAGCTTTCTTT. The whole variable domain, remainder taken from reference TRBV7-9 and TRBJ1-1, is DTGVSQNPRHKITKRGQNVTFRCDPISEHNRLYWYRQTLGQGPEFLTYFQNEAQLEKSRLLSDRFSAERPKGSFSTLEIQRTEQGDSAMYLCASSQGYGTENTEAFFGQGTRLTVV.

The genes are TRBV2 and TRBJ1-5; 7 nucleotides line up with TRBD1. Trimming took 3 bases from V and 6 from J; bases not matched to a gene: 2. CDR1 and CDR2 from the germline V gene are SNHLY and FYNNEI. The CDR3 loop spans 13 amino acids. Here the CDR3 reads CASSDDRAQPQHF. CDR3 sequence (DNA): TGTGCCAGCAGTGATGACAGGGCTCAGCCCCAGCATTTT.

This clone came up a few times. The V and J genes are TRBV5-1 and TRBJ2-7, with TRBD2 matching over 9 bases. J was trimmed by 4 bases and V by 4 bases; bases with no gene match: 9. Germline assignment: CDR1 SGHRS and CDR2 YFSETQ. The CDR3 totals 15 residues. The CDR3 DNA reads TGCGCCAGCAGCCCCGGGACTAGCCTATTTTACGAGCAGTACTTC. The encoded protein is CASSPGTSLFYEQYF.

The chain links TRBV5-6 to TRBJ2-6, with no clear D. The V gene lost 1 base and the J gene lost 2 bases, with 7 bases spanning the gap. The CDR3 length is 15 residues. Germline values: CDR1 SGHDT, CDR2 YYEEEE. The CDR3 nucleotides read TGTGCCAGCAGCTTGTCTACGGCTGGGGCCAACGTCCTGACTTTC. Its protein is CASSLSTAGANVLTF.

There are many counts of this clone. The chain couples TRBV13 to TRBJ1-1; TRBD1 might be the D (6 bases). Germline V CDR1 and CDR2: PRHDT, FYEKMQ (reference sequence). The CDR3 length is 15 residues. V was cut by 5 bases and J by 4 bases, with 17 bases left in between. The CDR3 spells CASSLGGRGSTEAFF. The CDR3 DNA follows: TGTGCCAGCAGCCTCGGGGGGCGGGGGAGCACTGAAGCTTTCTTT.

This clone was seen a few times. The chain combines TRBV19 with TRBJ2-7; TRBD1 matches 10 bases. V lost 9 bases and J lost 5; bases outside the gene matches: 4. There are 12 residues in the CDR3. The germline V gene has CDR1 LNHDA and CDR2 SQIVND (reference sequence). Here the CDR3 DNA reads TGTGCCAGCGGGACAGGGGTACACGAGCAGTACTTC. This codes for CASGTGVHEQYF.

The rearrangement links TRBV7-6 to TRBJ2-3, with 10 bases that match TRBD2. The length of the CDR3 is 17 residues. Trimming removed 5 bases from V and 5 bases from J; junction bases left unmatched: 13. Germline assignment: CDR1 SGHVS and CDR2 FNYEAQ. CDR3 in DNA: TGTGCCAGCAGCGCAGGAGGTAGCGGGAGGATTGGAGATACGCAGTATTTT. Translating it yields CASSAGGSGRIGDTQYF.

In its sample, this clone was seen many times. The CDR3 protein is CASSVRETQYF. The CDR3 DNA reads TGTGCCAGCAGTGTCCGGGAGACCCAGTACTTC. This chain links TRBV2 with TRBJ2-5; D call uncertain. CDR3 length: 11 residues. Trimming left V 4 bases short and J 5 bases short, with 5 bases between. CDR1 SNHLY and CDR2 FYNNEI come from the germline V gene.

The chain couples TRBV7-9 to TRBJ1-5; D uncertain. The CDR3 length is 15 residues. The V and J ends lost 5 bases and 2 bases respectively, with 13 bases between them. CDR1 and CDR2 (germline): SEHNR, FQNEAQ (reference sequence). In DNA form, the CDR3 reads TGTGCCAGCAGCCTATTGGGCACGGGCAATCAGCCCCAGCATTTT. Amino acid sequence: CASSLLGTGNQPQHF.

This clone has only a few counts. For the CDR3, the DNA is TGTGCCAGCAGCGGCAATTTGGGGGGGTACCAAGAGACCCAGTACTTC. It codes for CASSGNLGGYQETQYF. V usage is TRBV5-4 and J usage is TRBJ2-5; 7 nucleotides align to TRBD2. J lost 0 bases, V lost 4 bases, and 9 bases had no gene match. This CDR3 is built from 16 residues. CDR1 is SGHNT and CDR2 is YYREEE in the germline V gene (reference sequence).

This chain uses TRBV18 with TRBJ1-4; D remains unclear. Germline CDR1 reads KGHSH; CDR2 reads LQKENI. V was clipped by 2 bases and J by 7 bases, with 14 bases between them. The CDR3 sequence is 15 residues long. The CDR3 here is CASSPAAPRGEKLFF. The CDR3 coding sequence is TGTGCCAGCTCACCAGCGGCTCCTCGGGGTGAAAAACTGTTTTTT.

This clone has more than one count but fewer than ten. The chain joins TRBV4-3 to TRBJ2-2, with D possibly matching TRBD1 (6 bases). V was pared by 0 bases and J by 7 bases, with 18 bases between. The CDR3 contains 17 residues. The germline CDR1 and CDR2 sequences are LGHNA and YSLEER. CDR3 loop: CASSQDVGWQGNGELFF. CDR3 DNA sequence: TGCGCCAGCAGCCAAGATGTTGGGTGGCAGGGGAACGGGGAGCTGTTTTTT.

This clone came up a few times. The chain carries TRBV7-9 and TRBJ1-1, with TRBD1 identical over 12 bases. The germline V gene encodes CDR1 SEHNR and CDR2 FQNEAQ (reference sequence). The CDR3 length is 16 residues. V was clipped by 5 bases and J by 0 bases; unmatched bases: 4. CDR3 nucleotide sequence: TGTGCCAGCAGCCCGGGACAGGGGGCTATGAACACTGAAGCTTTCTTT. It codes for CASSPGQGAMNTEAFF.

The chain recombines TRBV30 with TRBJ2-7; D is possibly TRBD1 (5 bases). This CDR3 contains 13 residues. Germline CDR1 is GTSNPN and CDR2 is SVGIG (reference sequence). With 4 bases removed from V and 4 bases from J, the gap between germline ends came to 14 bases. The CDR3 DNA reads TGTGCCTGGAAGGGGCAGGGAAGGTACGAGCAGTACTTC. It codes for CAWKGQGRYEQYF.

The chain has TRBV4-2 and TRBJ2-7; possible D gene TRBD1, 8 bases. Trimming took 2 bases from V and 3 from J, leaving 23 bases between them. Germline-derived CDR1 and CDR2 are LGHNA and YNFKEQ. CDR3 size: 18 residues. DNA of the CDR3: TGTGCCAGCAGCCAATTACTAAGGTTGACAGGGGACTACTACGAGCAGTACTTC. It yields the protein CASSQLLRLTGDYYEQYF.

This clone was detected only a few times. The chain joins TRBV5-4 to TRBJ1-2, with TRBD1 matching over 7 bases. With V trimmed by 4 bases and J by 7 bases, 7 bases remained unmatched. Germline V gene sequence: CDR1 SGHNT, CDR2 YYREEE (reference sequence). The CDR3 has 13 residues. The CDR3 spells CASSRDRDTGYTF. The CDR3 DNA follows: TGTGCCAGCAGCCGCGACAGGGACACTGGCTACACCTTC.

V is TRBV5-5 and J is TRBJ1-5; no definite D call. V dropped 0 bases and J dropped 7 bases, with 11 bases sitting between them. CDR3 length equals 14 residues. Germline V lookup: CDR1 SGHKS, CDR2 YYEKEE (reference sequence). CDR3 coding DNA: TGTGCCAGCAGCTTGGAGAGCGTGAGACAGCCCCAGCATTTT. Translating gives CASSLESVRQPQHF.

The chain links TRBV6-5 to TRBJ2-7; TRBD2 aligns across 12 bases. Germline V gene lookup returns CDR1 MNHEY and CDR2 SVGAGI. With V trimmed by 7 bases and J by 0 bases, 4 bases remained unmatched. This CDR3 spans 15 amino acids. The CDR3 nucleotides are TGTGCCAGCACCAGACTAGCGGGAGACTCCTACGAGCAGTACTTC. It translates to CASTRLAGDSYEQYF.

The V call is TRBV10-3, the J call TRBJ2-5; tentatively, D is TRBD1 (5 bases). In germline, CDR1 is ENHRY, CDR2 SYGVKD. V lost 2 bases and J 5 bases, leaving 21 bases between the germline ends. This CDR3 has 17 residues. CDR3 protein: CAISESLGQGRPETQYF. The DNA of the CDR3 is TGTGCCATCAGTGAGAGCCTAGGGCAGGGCAGGCCGGAGACCCAGTACTTC.

The CDR3 DNA reads as TGTGCCAGCAGTGTACAGGGGGCAGGCAATGAGCAGTTCTTC. This translates into CASSVQGAGNEQFF. The chain is built from TRBV2 and TRBJ2-1, with 9 bases matching TRBD1. Germline-derived CDR1 and CDR2 are SNHLY and FYNNEI. The CDR3 runs 14 residues. With 4 bases clipped from V and 6 bases from J, the junction kept 4 bases outside the gene matches. The whole variable domain, filled in from reference TRBV2 and TRBJ2-1, reads EPEVTQTPSHQVTQMGQEVILRCVPISNHLYFYWYRQILGQKVEFLVSFYNNEISEKSEIFDDQFSVERPDGSNFTLKIRSTKLEDSAMYFCASSVQGAGNEQFFGPGTRLTVL.

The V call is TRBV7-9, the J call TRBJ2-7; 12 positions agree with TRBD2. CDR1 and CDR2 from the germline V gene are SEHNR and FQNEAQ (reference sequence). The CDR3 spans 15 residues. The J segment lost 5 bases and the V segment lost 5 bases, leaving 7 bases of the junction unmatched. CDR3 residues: CASSTRGLAGNEQYF. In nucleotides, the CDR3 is TGTGCCAGCAGCACGAGAGGACTAGCGGGAAACGAGCAGTACTTC.